One and the same sample provided the 18 T cell receptor beta chains below, sequenced in a study of beta chain features in type 1 diabetes. The investigators reverse transcribed all of the isolated RNA, so they sequenced expressed TCRB transcripts. Using immunoSEQ multiplex PCR, the repertoire was profiled, and TCRdb retains in-frame clones only, with some absent. The repertoire holds over 350,000 clones, with roughly 16% as singletons. Sequences were obtained from naive CD4+ T cells from blood. These receptors were collected from a woman aged 18-29 years in good health.

The sample holds a few counts of this clone. The chain couples TRBV6-5 to TRBJ2-1, with 10 bases lining up with TRBD2. This CDR3 has 15 residues. Trimming removed 2 bases from V and 8 bases from J; junction bases left unmatched: 6. Germline-derived CDR1 and CDR2 are MNHEY and SVGAGI. CDR3 nucleotides: TGTGCCAGCAGTTACAGGGCTAGCGGGAGTCATGAGCAGTTCTTC. Amino acids: CASSYRASGSHEQFF.

This CDR3 reads CASSLGQLAEAFF. The CDR3 DNA sequence: TGTGCCAGCAGCTTAGGACAGCTGGCTGAAGCTTTCTTT. The genes are TRBV7-8 and TRBJ1-1; maybe TRBD1 (5 bases). Trimming took off 1 base at V and 6 bases at J, with 9 bases between the two ends. The CDR3 is 13 amino acids. Germline assignment: CDR1 SGHVS and CDR2 FQNEAQ.

The CDR3 reads CASSRDYSYEQYF. In DNA form, the CDR3 reads TGTGCCAGCAGTCGGGACTACTCCTACGAGCAGTACTTC. The V call is TRBV27, the J call TRBJ2-7, with 7 bases fitting TRBD2. V dropped 5 bases and J dropped 0; count of bases not matched to a gene: 1. The germline CDR1 and CDR2 sequences are MNHEY and SMNVEV (reference sequence). This CDR3 contains 13 residues.

This clone turned up a few times. J is TRBJ2-7 and V is TRBV19, with D hard to call. The V and J ends lost 5 bases and 0 bases respectively, with 17 bases between them. The V gene's germline CDR1 is LNHDA and CDR2 SQIVND (reference sequence). CDR3 length: 16 amino acids. Written as DNA, the CDR3 is TGTGCCAGTAGTGCCGATGCGGCGTCACACTCCTACGAGCAGTACTTC. It translates to CASSADAASHSYEQYF.

This clone showed up just a few times. The chain recombines TRBV15 with TRBJ2-5; D remains ambiguous. Trimming took off 7 bases at V and 2 bases at J, with 8 bases between the two ends. Germline loops: CDR1 LNHNV, CDR2 YYDKDF (reference sequence). The CDR3 runs to 12 residues. In nucleotides, the CDR3 is TGTGCCACCACAGGCCGGCAAGAGACCCAGTACTTC. Amino acid sequence: CATTGRQETQYF.

V is TRBV9 and J is TRBJ2-7; 7 positions match TRBD1. V gave up 0 bases and J gave up 6 bases; unmatched junction bases: 9. Germline V gene lookup returns CDR1 SGDLS and CDR2 YYNGEE. The CDR3 sequence is 15 residues long. The CDR3 sequence: CASSVASDRAREQYF. CDR3 nucleotides: TGTGCCAGCAGCGTAGCTTCTGACAGGGCACGCGAGCAGTACTTC.

This chain uses TRBV11-2 with TRBJ1-5; tentatively, D is TRBD1 (5 bases). The CDR3 consists of 14 residues. Between the trimmed V and J ends, which lost 5 bases and 3 bases, there was a span of 11 bases. Germline values: CDR1 SGHAT, CDR2 FQNNGV. CDR3 nucleotides: TGTGCCAGCAGCCCGACAGACCCCAATCAGCCCCAGCATTTT. It encodes CASSPTDPNQPQHF.

This clone was seen a handful of times. The gene calls are TRBV23-1 and TRBJ2-1; TRBD1 matches 9 bases. TRBV23-1 is an ORF; its function is uncertain. The CDR3 is made up of 16 amino acids. V gave up 4 bases and J gave up 7 bases; unmatched junction bases: 11. CDR3 in DNA: TGCGCCAGCAGTCCAAACCGGGACAGGGTAGAGAATGAGCAGTTCTTC. Protein: CASSPNRDRVENEQFF.

The sample holds a few counts of this clone. This sequence joins TRBV28 and TRBJ2-3; TRBD2 is a possible D gene (5 bases). The V gene lost 7 bases and the J gene lost 7 bases, with 18 bases spanning the gap. This CDR3 comprises 14 residues. Germline loops: CDR1 MDHEN, CDR2 SYDVKM. The DNA for the CDR3 is TGTGCCAGCACCGCCCCTGGGCGGGTTCATACGCAGTATTTT. Protein: CASTAPGRVHTQYF.

There are a few counts of this clone. This chain joins TRBV29-1 and TRBJ1-4, with D perhaps TRBD1 (6 bases). Trimming stripped 6 bases from V and 3 bases from J, with 14 bases between. CDR1 SQVTM and CDR2 ANQGSEA come from the germline V gene. The CDR3 spans 14 residues. CDR3 bases: TGCAGCGTAACCGACAGGCACCCTAATGAAAAACTGTTTTTT. Protein: CSVTDRHPNEKLFF. The full variable domain, rest sourced from reference TRBV29-1 and TRBJ1-4, is SAVISQKPSRDICQRGTSLTIQCQVDSQVTMMFWYRQQPGQSLTLIATANQGSEATYESGFVIDKFPISRPNLTFSTLTVSNMSPEDSSIYLCSVTDRHPNEKLFFGSGTQLSVL.

This clone was seen more than once but under ten times. The CDR3 loop reads CSVSARLYNEQFF. The DNA for the CDR3 is TGCAGCGTTTCAGCGCGACTCTACAATGAGCAGTTCTTC. The chain recombines TRBV29-1 with TRBJ2-1; D uncertain. The CDR3 contains 13 residues. The germline V gene has CDR1 SQVTM and CDR2 ANQGSEA. Trimming pared 5 bases from V and 3 bases from J, leaving 11 bases between.

The chain combines TRBV2 with TRBJ2-3, with D tentatively TRBD1 (6 bases). The germline V gene has CDR1 SNHLY and CDR2 FYNNEI. V lost 6 bases, J lost 3 bases, and 7 bases lay in between. This CDR3 has 12 amino acids. For the CDR3, the DNA is TGTGCCAGCAGGGGGGCGACAGATACGCAGTATTTT. Translation: CASRGATDTQYF.

This clone turned up a few times. The chain has TRBV7-2 and TRBJ2-7; D not certain. The ends were cut back, 4 bases at V and 3 bases at J, with 4 bases in the middle. This CDR3 spans 11 amino acids. Germline V lookup: CDR1 SGHTA, CDR2 FQGNSA. This CDR3 reads CASSSHYEQYF. The CDR3 nucleotides read TGTGCCAGCAGCTCACACTACGAGCAGTACTTC.

In its sample, this clone was seen a few times. V gene TRBV4-3 combines with J gene TRBJ1-2; 9 nucleotides agree with TRBD1. This CDR3 has 15 amino acids. Trimming removed 0 bases from V and 8 bases from J; junction bases left unmatched: 7. The germline V gene encodes CDR1 LGHNA and CDR2 YSLEER. The CDR3 DNA follows: TGCGCCAGCAGCCAAGATAGAGGGACAGGGTACGGCTACACCTTC. This codes for CASSQDRGTGYGYTF.

This clone has just a few counts. This sequence joins TRBV4-3 and TRBJ1-2; D remains unclear. This CDR3 spans 15 amino acids. Trimming removed 0 bases at V and 4 bases at J, with 12 bases between. Looked up from germline, CDR1 is LGHNA and CDR2 is YSLEER. The CDR3 region is CASSQDPPGIYGYTF. The CDR3 DNA follows: TGCGCCAGCAGCCAAGATCCCCCGGGGATCTATGGCTACACCTTC.

This clone showed up just a few times. The chain joins TRBV19 to TRBJ2-5; 8 positions agree with TRBD2. With V trimmed by 9 bases and J by 2 bases, 2 bases remained unmatched. Per germline, CDR1 LNHDA and CDR2 SQIVND (reference sequence). The length of the CDR3 is 12 residues. The CDR3 DNA reads as TGTGCCAGCGGGAGGGGGCAAGAGACCCAGTACTTC. The encoded protein is CASGRGQETQYF.

This clone was found a few times. The V gene is TRBV30, the J gene TRBJ1-3; 7 bases are shared with TRBD1. J was trimmed by 3 bases and V by 4 bases; bases with no gene match: 3. Germline CDR1 reads GTSNPN; CDR2 reads SVGIG (reference sequence). The CDR3 is made up of 13 amino acids. Written as DNA, the CDR3 is TGTGCCTGGACTGACAGGGATGGAAACACCATATATTTT. This codes for CAWTDRDGNTIYF.

This chain joins TRBV28 and TRBJ2-1, with a weak D call TRBD1 (6 bases). Germline-derived CDR1 and CDR2 are MDHEN and SYDVKM. With 3 bases removed from V and 7 bases from J, the gap between germline ends came to 19 bases. The CDR3 consists of 16 residues. The CDR3 DNA follows: TGTGCCAGCAGTTTTGGTTTTGGGGGCCTCAATAATGAGCAGTTCTTC. Its protein product is CASSFGFGGLNNEQFF. Supplemented by reference TRBV28 and TRBJ2-1, the full variable domain reads DVKVTQSSRYLVKRTGEKVFLECVQDMDHENMFWYRQDPGLGLRLIYFSYDVKMKEKGDIPEGYSVSREKKERFSLILESASTNQTSMYLCASSFGFGGLNNEQFFGPGTRLTVL.